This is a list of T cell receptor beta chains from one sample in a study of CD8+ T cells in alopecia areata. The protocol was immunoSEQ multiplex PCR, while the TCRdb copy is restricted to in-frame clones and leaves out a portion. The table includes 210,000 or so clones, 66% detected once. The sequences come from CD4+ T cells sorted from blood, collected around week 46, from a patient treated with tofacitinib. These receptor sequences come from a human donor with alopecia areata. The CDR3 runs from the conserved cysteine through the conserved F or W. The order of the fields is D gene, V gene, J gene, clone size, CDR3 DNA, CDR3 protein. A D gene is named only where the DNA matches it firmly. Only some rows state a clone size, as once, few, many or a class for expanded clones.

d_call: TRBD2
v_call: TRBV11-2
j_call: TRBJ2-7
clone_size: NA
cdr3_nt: TGTGCCAGCAGCTCCTTAGCGGGGGGCATCTACGAGCAGTACTTC
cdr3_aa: CASSSLAGGIYEQYF

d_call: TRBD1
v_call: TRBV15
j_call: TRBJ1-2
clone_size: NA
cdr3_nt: TGTGCCACCAGCAGAGGAGGGACAGGAGTAAGTGCGGGCTACACCTTC
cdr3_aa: CATSRGGTGVSAGYTF

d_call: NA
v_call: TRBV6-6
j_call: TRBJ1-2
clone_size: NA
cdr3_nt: TGTGCCAGCAGTTACGCTCCACAGGCACCCTATGGCTACACCTTC
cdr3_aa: CASSYAPQAPYGYTF

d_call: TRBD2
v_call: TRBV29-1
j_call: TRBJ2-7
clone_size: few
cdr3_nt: TGCAGCGTTGCCCGGGGACTAGCTAGCGAGCAGTACTTC
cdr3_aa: CSVARGLASEQYF

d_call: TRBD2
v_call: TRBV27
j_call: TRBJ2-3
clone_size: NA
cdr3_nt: TGTGCCATTGGACTAGCGGATTGGGGTACGCAGTATTTT
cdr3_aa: CAIGLADWGTQYF

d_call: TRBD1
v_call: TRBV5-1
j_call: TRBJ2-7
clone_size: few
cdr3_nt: TGCGCCAGCAGCTTGGAACAGGGGGGCTACGAGCAGTACTTC
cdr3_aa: CASSLEQGGYEQYF

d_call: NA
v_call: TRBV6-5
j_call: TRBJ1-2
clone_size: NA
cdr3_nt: TGTGCCAGCAGTGGAGGGTCGGGCTACACCTTC
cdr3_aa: CASSGGSGYTF

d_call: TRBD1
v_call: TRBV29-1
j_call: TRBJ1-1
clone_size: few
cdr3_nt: TGCAGCGTTGAAAGACAGGGGAACACTGAAGCTTTCTTT
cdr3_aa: CSVERQGNTEAFF

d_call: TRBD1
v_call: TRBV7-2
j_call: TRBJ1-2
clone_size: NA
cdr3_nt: TGTGCCAGCAGCTTAGTGTTAGGGGGCGATGGTGGCTACACCTTC
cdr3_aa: CASSLVLGGDGGYTF

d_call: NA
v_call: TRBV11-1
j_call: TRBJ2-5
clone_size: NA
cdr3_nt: TGTGCCAGCAGCTTATCCCCCGGCCAGGGAGAGACCCAGTACTTC
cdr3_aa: CASSLSPGQGETQYF

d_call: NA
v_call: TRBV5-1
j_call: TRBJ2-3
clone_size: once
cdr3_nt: TGCGCCAGCAGCCTACGGAGCAGCACAGATACGCAGTATTTT
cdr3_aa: CASSLRSSTDTQYF

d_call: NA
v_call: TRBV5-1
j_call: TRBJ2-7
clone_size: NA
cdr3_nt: TGCGCCAGCAGAGGCCAGGCAAACGAGCAGTACTTC
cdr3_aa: CASRGQANEQYF

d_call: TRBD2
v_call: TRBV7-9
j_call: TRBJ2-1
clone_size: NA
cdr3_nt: TGTGCCAGCGGGGCTAGCGGTTATGAGCAGTTCTTC
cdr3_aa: CASGASGYEQFF

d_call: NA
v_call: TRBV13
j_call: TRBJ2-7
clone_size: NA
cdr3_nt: TGTGCCAGCAGCCTCGGACAGCCCTACGATACCTACGAGCAGTACTTC
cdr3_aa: CASSLGQPYDTYEQYF

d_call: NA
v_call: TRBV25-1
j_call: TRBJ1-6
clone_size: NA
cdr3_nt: TGTGCCAGCAGTCTCGGGAAATCACCCCTCCACTTT
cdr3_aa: CASSLGKSPLHF

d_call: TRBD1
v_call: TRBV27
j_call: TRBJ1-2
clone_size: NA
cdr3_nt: TGTGCCAGCAGCTCATTCGACAGGGGAACCGGCTACACCTTC
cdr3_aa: CASSSFDRGTGYTF

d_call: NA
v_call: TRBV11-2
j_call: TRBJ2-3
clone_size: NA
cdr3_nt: TGTGCCAGCAGCCAAGACCACACAGATACGCAGTATTTT
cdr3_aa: CASSQDHTDTQYF

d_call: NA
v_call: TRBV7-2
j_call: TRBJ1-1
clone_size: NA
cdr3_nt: TGTGCCAGCAGCATTCTGAATGAAGCTTTCTTT
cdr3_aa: CASSILNEAFF

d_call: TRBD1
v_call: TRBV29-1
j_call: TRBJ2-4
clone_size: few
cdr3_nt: TGCAGCGTTAACGTTGAGGGGGCCGGCATTCAGTACTTC
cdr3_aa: CSVNVEGAGIQYF

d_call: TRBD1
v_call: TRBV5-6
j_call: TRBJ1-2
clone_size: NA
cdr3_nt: TGTGCCAGCAGCCTGCCGACAGGGCCCTATGGCTACACCTTC
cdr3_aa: CASSLPTGPYGYTF

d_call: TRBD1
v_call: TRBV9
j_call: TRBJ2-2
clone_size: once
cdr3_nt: TGTGCCAGCAGCGCCATCACAGGGGAAGCCGGGGAGCTGTTTTTT
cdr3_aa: CASSAITGEAGELFF

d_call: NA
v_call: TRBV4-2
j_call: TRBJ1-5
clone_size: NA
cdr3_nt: TGTGCCAGCAGCCGCGAGACCGGGGAAATTCAGCCCCAGCATTTT
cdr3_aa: CASSRETGEIQPQHF

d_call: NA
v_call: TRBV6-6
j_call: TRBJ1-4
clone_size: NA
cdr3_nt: TGTGCCAGCAGATTTTCTGCAACTAATGAAAAACTGTTTTTT
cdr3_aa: CASRFSATNEKLFF

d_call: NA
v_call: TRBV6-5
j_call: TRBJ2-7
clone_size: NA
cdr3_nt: TGTGCCAGCAGCCGACTTGGGGGCTACGAGCAGTACTTC
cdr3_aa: CASSRLGGYEQYF

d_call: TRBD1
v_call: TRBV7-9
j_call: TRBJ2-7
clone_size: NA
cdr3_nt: TGTGCCAGCAGCACAGACAGGGTCCCCTTTGGGGAGCAGTACTTC
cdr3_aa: CASSTDRVPFGEQYF

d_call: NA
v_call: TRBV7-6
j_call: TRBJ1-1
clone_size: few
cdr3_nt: TGTGCCAGCAGCTTAGGATTGGGCAGTAAGGTGAACACTGAAGCTTTCTTT
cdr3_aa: CASSLGLGSKVNTEAFF

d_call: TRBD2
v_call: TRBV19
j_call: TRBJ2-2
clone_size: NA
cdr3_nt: TGTGCCAGTAGTATCGGGAGGCGAAGGACCGGGACTAGCGGATTAATAACGAACACCGGGGAGCTGTTTTTT
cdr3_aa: CASSIGRRRTGTSGLITNTGELFF

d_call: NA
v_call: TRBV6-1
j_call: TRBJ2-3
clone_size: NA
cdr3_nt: TGTGCCAGCAGGGCTTGGGGACGACCAGATACGCAGTATTTT
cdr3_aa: CASRAWGRPDTQYF

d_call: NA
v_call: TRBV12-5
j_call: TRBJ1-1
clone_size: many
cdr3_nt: TGTGCTAGTGGTTTGGTACCGGGCGGGAACACTGAAGCTTTCTTT
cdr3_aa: CASGLVPGGNTEAFF

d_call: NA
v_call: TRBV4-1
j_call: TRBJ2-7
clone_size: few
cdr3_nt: TGCGCCAGCAGCTTGGGAGTTTCGAACTTCTACGAGCAGTACTTC
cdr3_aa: CASSLGVSNFYEQYF

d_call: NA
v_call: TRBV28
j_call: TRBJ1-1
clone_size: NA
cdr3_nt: TGTGCCAGCAGTTTATCTGACGTGACGACTTTCTTT
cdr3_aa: CASSLSDVTTFF

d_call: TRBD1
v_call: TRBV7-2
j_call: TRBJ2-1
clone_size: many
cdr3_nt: TGTGCCAGCAGCCCGGACAGGGGGGGGAATGAGCAGTTCTTC
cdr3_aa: CASSPDRGGNEQFF

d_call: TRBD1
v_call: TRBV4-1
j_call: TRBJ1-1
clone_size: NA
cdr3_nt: TGCGCCAGCAGCCCGCTGGGACAGGGTAACACTGAAGCTTTCTTT
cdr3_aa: CASSPLGQGNTEAFF

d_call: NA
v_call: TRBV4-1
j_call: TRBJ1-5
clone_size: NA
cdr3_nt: TGCGCCAGCAGCCCCACCGGCGGGGACGACAATCAGCCCCAGCATTTT
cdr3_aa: CASSPTGGDDNQPQHF

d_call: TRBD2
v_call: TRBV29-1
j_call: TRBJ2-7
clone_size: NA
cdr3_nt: TGCAGCGTTGAAAAGGAGCGGGGGTCCCGGACCTACGAGCAGTACTTC
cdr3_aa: CSVEKERGSRTYEQYF

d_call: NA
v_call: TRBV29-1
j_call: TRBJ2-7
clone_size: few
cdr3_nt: TGCAGCGCCCGAGAGTCCGAGCAGTACTTC
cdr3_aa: CSARESEQYF

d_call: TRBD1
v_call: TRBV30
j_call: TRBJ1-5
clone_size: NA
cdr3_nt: TGTGCCTGGAGTTACAGGGGGGGCAATCAGCCCCAGCATTTT
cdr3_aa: CAWSYRGGNQPQHF

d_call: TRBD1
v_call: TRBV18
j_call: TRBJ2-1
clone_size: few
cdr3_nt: TGTGCCAGCTCACCATCGGAAGGACAGGGGTCCTCCTACAATGAGCAGTTCTTC
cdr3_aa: CASSPSEGQGSSYNEQFF

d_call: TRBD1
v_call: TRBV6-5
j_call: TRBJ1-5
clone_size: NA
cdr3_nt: TGTGCCAGCAGTTACTCTAAGACAGGGAATCAGCCCCAGCATTTT
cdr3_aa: CASSYSKTGNQPQHF

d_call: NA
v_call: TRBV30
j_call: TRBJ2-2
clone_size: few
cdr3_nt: TGTGCCTGGAGTAACCCGGGACACCTCGCGAACACCGGGGAGCTGTTTTTT
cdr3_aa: CAWSNPGHLANTGELFF

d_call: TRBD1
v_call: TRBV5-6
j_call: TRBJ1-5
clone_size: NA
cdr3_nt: TGTGCCAGCAGCCGGGGGACAGGGGGCCAGCCCCAGCATTTT
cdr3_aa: CASSRGTGGQPQHF

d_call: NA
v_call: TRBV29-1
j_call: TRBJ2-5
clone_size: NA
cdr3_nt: TGCAGCGCCCGACGGGGAACTCAAGAGACCCAGTACTTC
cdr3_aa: CSARRGTQETQYF

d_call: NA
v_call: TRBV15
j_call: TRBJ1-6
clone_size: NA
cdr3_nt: TGTGCCACCAGCAGAGACCGACTGATCTATAATTCACCCCTCCACTTT
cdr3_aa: CATSRDRLIYNSPLHF

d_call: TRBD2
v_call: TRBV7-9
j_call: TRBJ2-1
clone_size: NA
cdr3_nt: TGTGCCAGCACCACCATAGCGGGGGCCAACAATGAGCAGTTCTTC
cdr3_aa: CASTTIAGANNEQFF

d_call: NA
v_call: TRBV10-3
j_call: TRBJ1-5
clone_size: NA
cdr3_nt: TGTGCCATCAGTGACGGGGATCAGCCCCAGCATTTT
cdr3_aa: CAISDGDQPQHF

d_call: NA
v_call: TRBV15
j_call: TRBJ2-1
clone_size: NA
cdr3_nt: TGTGCCACCCGGGGATTCGGAAGCAATGAGCAGTTCTTC
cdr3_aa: CATRGFGSNEQFF